The 14 T cell receptor beta chains given below trace back to one sample, sequenced in a study of T cell responses to AZD1222 COVID-19 vaccine. Assay used: immunoSEQ multiplex PCR; TCRdb lists only in-frame clones, some missing. The sample carries about 99,000 clones, approximately 91% recorded once. Here the sequenced sample was peripheral blood, taken 28 days after the second AZD1222 dose. The receptors stem from an adult who received the AZD1222 COVID-19 vaccine.

The genes are TRBV19 and TRBJ1-5, with D perhaps TRBD1 (6 bases). The CDR3 spans 17 residues. Germline values: CDR1 LNHDA, CDR2 SQIVND (reference sequence). Deletions cut 0 bases from V and 4 bases from J, with 16 bases between. The CDR3 loop reads CASSIDHTGYVNQPQHF. In nucleotides, the CDR3 is TGTGCCAGTAGTATAGATCATACAGGGTATGTGAATCAGCCCCAGCATTTT.

The chain carries TRBV30 and TRBJ1-6; D ambiguous. CDR3 length: 9 residues. Germline-derived CDR1 and CDR2 are GTSNPN and SVGIG (reference sequence). V lost 5 bases, J lost 13 bases, and 6 bases lay in between. The CDR3 DNA reads as TGTGCCTGGGGCCCTCCCCTCCACTTT. Its translation is CAWGPPLHF.

The J gene is TRBJ2-7, the V gene TRBV5-4, with 9 bases aligning to TRBD2. V shed 4 bases and J 2 bases; nucleotides not matched to a gene: 7. This CDR3 region has 15 residues. Germline CDR1 reads SGHNT; CDR2 reads YYREEE (reference sequence). Here the CDR3 DNA reads TGTGCCAGCAGCCCCACTAGCGGGCAGACCTACGAGCAGTACTTC. This gives the protein CASSPTSGQTYEQYF.

V gene TRBV28 combines with J gene TRBJ2-1; 10 bases are a match to TRBD1. The germline V gene encodes CDR1 MDHEN and CDR2 SYDVKM. This CDR3 spans 15 amino acids. The V gene end was trimmed by 9 bases and the J gene end by 12 bases; junction bases not matched to a gene: 17. The CDR3 here is CASSRGGQGIALQFF. Here the CDR3 DNA reads TGTGCCAGTTCACGGGGGGGACAGGGGATCGCTTTGCAGTTCTTC.

This chain joins TRBV4-1 and TRBJ1-2; D may be TRBD1 (6 bases). Trimming shortened V by 1 base and J by 6 bases, and 12 bases separated the two germline ends. Germline CDR1 MGHRA, CDR2 YSYEKL. CDR3 length: 14 amino acids. This CDR3 reads CASSQGTGTHGYTF. The DNA of the CDR3 is TGCGCCAGCAGCCAAGGAACAGGGACCCATGGCTACACCTTC.

The chain uses TRBV11-1 and TRBJ2-3; tentative D call: TRBD1 (5 bases). V gave up 0 bases and J gave up 2 bases, with 9 bases separating them. Germline CDR1 reads SGHAT; CDR2 reads FQDESV (reference sequence). This CDR3 is 15 amino acids long. The CDR3 bases are TGTGCCAGCAGCTTAGCGGCAGGGCCCACAGATACGCAGTATTTT. As protein: CASSLAAGPTDTQYF.

V usage is TRBV28 and J usage is TRBJ2-5; D is ambiguous. Germline V gene data show CDR1 as MDHEN and CDR2 as SYDVKM. The V end lost 5 bases, the J end lost 3 bases, and 10 bases lay between the germline ends. The CDR3 length is 13 residues. DNA for the CDR3: TGTGCCAGCAGTCCGGCCCGGGAAGAGACCCAGTACTTC. Its protein is CASSPAREETQYF.

V usage is TRBV10-3 and J usage is TRBJ2-1, with a weak D call TRBD1 (6 bases). The V end lost 0 bases, the J end lost 6 bases, and 12 bases lay between the germline ends. This CDR3 region has 15 residues. Germline CDR1 is ENHRY and CDR2 is SYGVKD. DNA of the CDR3: TGTGCCATCAGTGAGTCCGGGCAGGGGCTCAATGAGCAGTTCTTC. This gives the protein CAISESGQGLNEQFF.

This chain joins TRBV15 and TRBJ1-3; D not certain. Per the germline V gene, CDR1 is LNHNV and CDR2 is YYDKDF (reference sequence). V lost 0 bases, J lost 2 bases, and 11 bases lay in between. This CDR3 has 16 residues. The CDR3 loop reads CATSRDPHGAGNTIYF. The DNA of the CDR3 is TGTGCCACCAGCAGAGATCCCCACGGTGCTGGAAACACCATATATTTT.

This chain connects TRBV4-3 to TRBJ2-2; tentative D call: TRBD2 (5 bases). The CDR3 has 18 amino acids. Between the trimmed V and J ends, which lost 0 bases and 0 bases, there was a span of 14 bases. Germline CDR1 LGHNA, CDR2 YSLEER. CDR3 residues: CASSQEPLQRTNTGELFF. Here the CDR3 DNA reads TGCGCCAGCAGCCAAGAGCCCCTTCAGCGGACGAACACCGGGGAGCTGTTTTTT.

The CDR3 here is CASSLKGNIQYF. CDR3 nucleotide sequence: TGTGCCAGCAGTTTAAAGGGTAACATTCAGTACTTC. The V and J genes are TRBV6-5 and TRBJ2-4, with D hard to call. The ends were cut back, 4 bases at V and 7 bases at J, with 8 bases in the middle. The CDR3 totals 12 residues. From germline, CDR1 is MNHEY and CDR2 SVGAGI.

The chain combines TRBV19 with TRBJ1-5; 7 bases align to TRBD1. CDR1 and CDR2 (germline): LNHDA, SQIVND (reference sequence). With V trimmed by 7 bases and J by 9 bases, 18 bases remained unmatched. CDR3 length: 16 amino acids. The CDR3 here is CASKMGTEQTYRPQHF. CDR3 bases: TGTGCCAGTAAGATGGGGACAGAGCAAACTTATCGGCCCCAGCATTTT.

The V and J genes are TRBV6-5 and TRBJ2-3; the D is unclear. CDR1 and CDR2 (germline): MNHEY, SVGAGI. V dropped 0 bases and J dropped 4 bases, with 5 bases sitting between them. This CDR3 has 13 amino acids. The CDR3 loop is CASSYSIADTQYF. The CDR3 nucleotides are TGTGCCAGCAGTTACTCGATCGCAGATACGCAGTATTTT.

The rearrangement uses TRBV5-1 and TRBJ1-5; TRBD1 is a possible D gene (6 bases). V was shortened by 0 bases and J by 4 bases, with 8 bases between the two germline ends. The CDR3 totals 14 residues. Germline-derived CDR1 and CDR2 are SGHRS and YFSETQ. The CDR3 region is CASSLGTDNQPQHF. DNA for the CDR3: TGCGCCAGCAGCTTGGGGACAGATAATCAGCCCCAGCATTTT.